Included here is one T cell receptor (beta chain) sequence, with context. What it binds is unknown. The PCR ran on 60 Vbeta and 13 Jbeta primers. Here immunoSEQ multiplex PCR was the method, and the copy in TCRdb shows in-frame clones only, minus some. The sample yields tens of thousands of clones, roughly 80% seen once. Germline V gives CDR1 SGHTA, CDR2 FQGNSA. V lost 5 bases and J 1 base, leaving 9 bases between the germline ends. The CDR3 has 13 residues. These data come from a study of cytomegalovirus exposure and HLA in healthy donors. Study-wide findings and caveats: Accurate prediction of HLA-A and HLA-B alleles (for most subjects) was reportedly achieved from TCR beta sequences. Rarity held for most TCR sequences, but there were some public TCRs that occurred in many donors. Cytomegalovirus status was reportedly diagnosed by the classifier with high sensitivity and specificity.

Sequencing was carried out using PBMCs. The sequence was obtained from a woman in her 30s in good health and CMV-seronegative. V and J are TRBV7-2 and TRBJ2-7; D call uncertain. CDR3 region: CASSPGPSYEQYF. The DNA of the CDR3 is TGTGCCAGCAGCCCAGGTCCTTCCTACGAGCAGTACTTC.